This T cell receptor (beta chain) appears in the sequencing data of a study of T-cell memory formation after mild COVID-19 (dated by TCRdb to about 2021). In terms of the full investigation: TCR sequence clusters from the two donors were largely donor specific. The cohort comprised two young, previously healthy adult volunteers, one female and one male. In a couple of donors, T-cell clones that expanded and contracted after mild COVID-19 were followed by sequencing TCRalpha and TCRbeta repertoires longitudinally. On the study overall, not on this receptor specifically: Only a couple of mild cases were covered by the study, and larger cohorts that include severe cases with pre-infection samples were considered necessary. Some responding clones were detected in pre-infection memory, which suggested that pre-existing cross-reactive memory T cells had joined the SARS-CoV-2 response. Balanced CD4/CD8 phenotypes were observed for clones contracting from day 15 to 85, whereas a bias towards CD4+ was observed for a second wave of clones expanding from day 15 to 37. The second-wave clones that peaked on day 37 were not confirmed to be SARS-CoV-2 specific. Contracting CD4+ clones were found mainly in CM and EM memory subsets, while CD8+ clones were enriched in EMRA.

Its CDR3 holds 15 amino acids, cysteine through phenylalanine. CDR3 DNA is the only sequence kept; it has 45 bases, read in frame from the first base. Germline trimming: 5 bases from V, 4 bases from J; junction bases outside gene matches: 11. From a lookup of the germline V gene, CDR1 and CDR2 are SGHRS and YFSETQ. Ficoll-Paque density gradient centrifugation was the method used to isolate PBMCs. To note about this clonotype: Which antigen it targets is not known. Base qualities are missing; no much larger clone stands one base away.

The sequencer was an Illumina NovaSeq 6000. Using 5'RACE with constant-segment primers, TCRalpha and TCRbeta cDNA libraries were constructed, with sample barcodes and unique molecular identifiers added in the process. Trizol reagent was used to extract RNA from every sample. Libraries were amplified in two PCR steps, with a second sample barcode and Illumina TruSeq adapters added in the second step. Libraries were sequenced on an Illumina NovaSeq with 2 x 150 bp paired-end reads. The published analysis was carried out like this. With migec v1.2.7, reads were demultiplexed and then collapsed into UMI-guided consensus sequences. With mixcr v2.1.11, UMI consensuses were aligned to TRA and TRB V and J templates and assembled into clonotypes. Clonotypes were classified as expanded or contracted when called significant by both edgeR and NoisET, with noise models trained on biological replicates. For edgeR calls, the thresholds were a false discovery rate-adjusted p below 0.01 and a log2 fold-change of 1. As an exploratory analysis of dynamics, PCA with hierarchical clustering was applied to max-normalized trajectories of the 1000 most abundant clonotypes. Separately sequenced CD4+ and CD8+ repertoires were used to assign a CD4 or CD8 phenotype to each responding clone. Starting from the raw public reads, TCRdb applied fastp trimming at Q25, assembled clones with MiXCR and retained in-frame beta chains. Duplicate CDR3 protein sequences are folded into a single record with the most common DNA and genes. TCRdb assigned the V and J calls; the authors' analysis was not used. Within this sample are over 500,000 distinct CDR3 sequences, with 15% to 20% of them counted one time only. About 7.5% of the sample is taken by the ten largest.

The TCR sequence derives from an adult woman who had mild COVID-19 (a few samples of this study predate the infection). The sample titles of this study are shuffled in the database, so cell type and time point are left out; the donor was told from shared clones. This sequence uses TRBV5-1 and TRBJ1-2; 7 bases in the middle match TRBD1. Input material: PBMCs or a T cell subset sorted from them (not recorded which). CDR3 reads: CASRPGTAGAYGYTF. The nucleotide sequence is TGCGCCAGCAGGCCCGGGACAGCGGGGGCCTATGGCTACACCTTC.